The entry below describes one T cell receptor (beta chain). Its antigen remains unknown. The germline gives CDR1 SGDLS, CDR2 YYNGEE. The CDR3 loop spans 17 amino acids. The germline V and J ends were trimmed by 3 bases and 1 base, with 19 bases remaining between them. The data belong to a study of shared clonotypes between healthy human individuals. Study observations and caveats: Sample collection involved blood only; tissue repertoires are likely different.

The run depth of the assay was deep. Libraries were prepared by immunoSEQ multiplex PCR; TCRdb keeps only in-frame clonotypes and omits some of them. The profile shows around 990,000 clones, 70% to 80% of them singletons. Sequenced: memory CD4+ T cells from PBMCs. Specified subset: CD45RA-negative fraction. The chain combines TRBV9 with TRBJ1-1; D gene uncertain. The clonotype comes from a man between 18 and 35 years old in good health. Some clones in this sample may be carry-over from other donors' samples. The CDR3 region has the DNA TGTGCCAGCAGCGCAGCGGTGTTGGCAGCGGGGAACACTGAAGCTTTCTTT. It is translated as CASSAAVLAAGNTEAFF. The whole variable domain, filled in from reference TRBV9 and TRBJ1-1, reads DSGVTQTPKHLITATGQRVTLRCSPRSGDLSVYWYQQSLDQGLQFLIQYYNGEERAKGNILERFSAQQFPDLHSELNLSSLELGDSALYFCASSAAVLAAGNTEAFFGQGTRLTVV.